The rows below give T cell receptor beta chains drawn from one sample of a study of blood T cell repertoires in COVID-19. Repertoires were generated with immunoSEQ multiplex PCR, while TCRdb's copy carries only in-frame clones and drops some. The sample holds around 120,000 clones, roughly 88% seen once. Sequencing was carried out using peripheral blood. The receptors stem from a woman between 45 and 60 years old with active or convalescent COVID-19. Both conserved end residues are part of each CDR3.

TRBV24-1	TRBJ2-5	CATSDGLAGEETQYF
TRBV6-6	TRBJ1-2	CASREGGFEGYTF
TRBV5-1	TRBJ2-1	CASSPGDFSSYNEQFF
TRBV7-9	TRBJ2-7	CASSLTAGGGYEQYF
TRBV9	TRBJ1-5	CASTQRQGRRDPVNQPQHF
TRBV25-1	TRBJ1-4	CASSTRGGAYEKLFF
TRBV11-2	TRBJ2-2	CASSGRQIPNTGELFF
TRBV20-1	TRBJ1-2	CSASPYTELYGYTF
TRBV12-3/TRBV12-4	TRBJ1-4	CASSFARDEKLFF
TRBV27	TRBJ1-5	CASSPLLGRGEPQHF
TRBV13	TRBJ1-2	CASSLFRTIYGYTF
TRBV7-3	TRBJ2-1	CASSLTRDSYNEQFF
TRBV5-1	TRBJ2-2	CASSLAYGLTNTGELFF
TRBV7-3	TRBJ2-6	CASSPYRGSGSGANVLTF
TRBV19	TRBJ2-7	CASSRAGVPYEQYF
TRBV7-2	TRBJ1-3	CASSNLGNTIYF
TRBV18	TRBJ1-5	CASSLDRWGNQPQHF
TRBV10-3	TRBJ1-2	CAISALEGVDGYTF
TRBV7-2	TRBJ2-5	CASSLAETQYF
TRBV7-3	TRBJ2-7	CASSSPSRYGSYEQYF
TRBV27	TRBJ2-7	CASSPGTGDYEQYF
TRBV6-5	TRBJ2-5	CASSSDLAEETQYF
TRBV28	TRBJ2-7	CASRPSGYPYEQYF
TRBV9	TRBJ2-5	CASSAPSTGRQETQYF
TRBV7-8	TRBJ2-1	CASSPTIGTSYAIPQLYNEQFF
TRBV6-6	TRBJ2-3	CASSYGRALDTQYF